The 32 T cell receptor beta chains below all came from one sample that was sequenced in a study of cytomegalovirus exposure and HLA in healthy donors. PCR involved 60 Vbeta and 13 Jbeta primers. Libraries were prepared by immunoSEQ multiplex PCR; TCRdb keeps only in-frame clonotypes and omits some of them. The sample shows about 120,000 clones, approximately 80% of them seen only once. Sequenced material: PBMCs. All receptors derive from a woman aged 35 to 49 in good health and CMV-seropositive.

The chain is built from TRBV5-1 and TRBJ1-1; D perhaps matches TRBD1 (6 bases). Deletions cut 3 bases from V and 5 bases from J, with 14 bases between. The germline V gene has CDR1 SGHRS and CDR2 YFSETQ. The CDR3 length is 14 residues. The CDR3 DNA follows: TGCGCCAGCAGCTCCTATGGGGGCGAGACTGAAGCTTTCTTT. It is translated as CASSSYGGETEAFF.

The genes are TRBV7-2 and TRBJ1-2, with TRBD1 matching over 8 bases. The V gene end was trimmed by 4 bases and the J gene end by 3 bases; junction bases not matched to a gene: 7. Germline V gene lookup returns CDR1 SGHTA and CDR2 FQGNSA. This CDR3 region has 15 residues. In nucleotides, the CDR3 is TGTGCCAGCAGCTGGCGGACAGGGATCGACTATGGCTACACCTTC. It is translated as CASSWRTGIDYGYTF.

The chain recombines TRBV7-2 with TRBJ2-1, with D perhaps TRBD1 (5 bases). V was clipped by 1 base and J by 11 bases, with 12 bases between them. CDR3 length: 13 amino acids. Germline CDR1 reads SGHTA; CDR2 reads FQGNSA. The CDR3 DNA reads TGTGCCAGCAGCTTAGAGGGGCCGGTGCAGCAGTTCTTC. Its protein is CASSLEGPVQQFF. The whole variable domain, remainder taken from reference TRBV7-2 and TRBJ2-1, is GAGVSQSPSNKVTEKGKDVELRCDPISGHTALYWYRQSLGQGLEFLIYFQGNSAPDKSGLPSDRFSAERTGGSVSTLTIQRTQQEDSAVYLCASSLEGPVQQFFGPGTRLTVL.

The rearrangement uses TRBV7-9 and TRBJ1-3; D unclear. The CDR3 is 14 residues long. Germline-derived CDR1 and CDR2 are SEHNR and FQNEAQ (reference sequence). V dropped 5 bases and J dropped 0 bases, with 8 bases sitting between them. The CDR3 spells CASSPDFSGNTIYF. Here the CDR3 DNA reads TGTGCCAGCAGCCCAGACTTCTCTGGAAACACCATATATTTT.

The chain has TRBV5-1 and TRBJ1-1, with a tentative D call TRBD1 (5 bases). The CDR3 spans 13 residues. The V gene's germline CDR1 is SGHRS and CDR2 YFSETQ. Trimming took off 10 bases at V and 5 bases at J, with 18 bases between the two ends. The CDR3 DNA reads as TGCGCCTGCACCAGCCAGGGTCGGACTGAAGCTTTCTTT. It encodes CACTSQGRTEAFF. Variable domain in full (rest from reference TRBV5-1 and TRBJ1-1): KAGVTQTPRYLIKTRGQQVTLSCSPISGHRSVSWYQQTPGQGLQFLFEYFSETQRNKGNFPGRFSGRQFSNSRSEMNVSTLELGDSALYLCACTSQGRTEAFFGQGTRLTVV.

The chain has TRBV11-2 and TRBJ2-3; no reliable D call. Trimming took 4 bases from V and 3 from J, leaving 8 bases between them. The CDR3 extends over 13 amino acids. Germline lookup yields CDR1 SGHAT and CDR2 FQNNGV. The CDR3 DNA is TGTGCCAGCAGCTACGACTTAACAGATACGCAGTATTTT. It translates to CASSYDLTDTQYF.

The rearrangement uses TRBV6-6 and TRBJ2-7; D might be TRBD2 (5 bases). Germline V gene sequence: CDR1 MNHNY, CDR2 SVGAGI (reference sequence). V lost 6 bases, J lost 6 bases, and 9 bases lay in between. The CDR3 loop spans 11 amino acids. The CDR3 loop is CASSPSREQYF. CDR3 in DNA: TGTGCCAGCAGCCCTAGCCGCGAGCAGTACTTC.

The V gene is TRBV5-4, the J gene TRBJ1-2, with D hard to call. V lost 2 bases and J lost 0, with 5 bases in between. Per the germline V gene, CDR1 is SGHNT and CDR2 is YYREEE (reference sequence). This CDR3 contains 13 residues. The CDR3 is CASSLPANYGYTF. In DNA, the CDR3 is TGTGCCAGCAGCTTACCAGCTAACTATGGCTACACCTTC.

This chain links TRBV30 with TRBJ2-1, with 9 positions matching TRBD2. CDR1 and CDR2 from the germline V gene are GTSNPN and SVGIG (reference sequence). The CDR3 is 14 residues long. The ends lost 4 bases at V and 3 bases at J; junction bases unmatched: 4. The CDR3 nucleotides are TGTGCCTGGACGACTAGCGGACTCTACAATGAGCAGTTCTTC. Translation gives CAWTTSGLYNEQFF. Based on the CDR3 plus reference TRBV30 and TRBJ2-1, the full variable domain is SQTIHQWPATLVQPVGSPLSLECTVEGTSNPNLYWYRQAAGRGLQLLFYSVGIGQISSEVPQNLSASRPQDRQFILSSKKLLLSDSGFYLCAWTTSGLYNEQFFGPGTRLTVL.

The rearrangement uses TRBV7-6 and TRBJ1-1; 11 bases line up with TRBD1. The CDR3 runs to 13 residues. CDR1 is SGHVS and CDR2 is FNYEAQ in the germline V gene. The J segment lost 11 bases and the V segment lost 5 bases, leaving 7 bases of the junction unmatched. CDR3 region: CASSQGTGGKAFF. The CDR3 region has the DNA TGTGCCAGCAGCCAAGGGACAGGGGGAAAGGCTTTCTTT.

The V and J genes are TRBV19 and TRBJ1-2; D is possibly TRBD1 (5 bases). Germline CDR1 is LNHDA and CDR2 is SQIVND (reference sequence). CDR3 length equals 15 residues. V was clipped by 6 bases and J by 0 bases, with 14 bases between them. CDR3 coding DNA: TGTGCCAGTAGAACACATGAAGGGGCTAACTATGGCTACACCTTC. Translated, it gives CASRTHEGANYGYTF.

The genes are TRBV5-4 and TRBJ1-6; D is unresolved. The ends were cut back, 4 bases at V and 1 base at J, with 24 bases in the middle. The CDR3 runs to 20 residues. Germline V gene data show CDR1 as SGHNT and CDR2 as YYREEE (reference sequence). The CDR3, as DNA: TGTGCCAGCAGCCCCAGCCCCACAGTGGGCCCGGTATCCTATAATTCACCCCTCCACTTT. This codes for CASSPSPTVGPVSYNSPLHF. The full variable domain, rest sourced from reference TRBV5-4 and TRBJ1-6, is ETGVTQSPTHLIKTRGQQVTLRCSSQSGHNTVSWYQQALGQGPQFIFQYYREEENGRGNFPPRFSGLQFPNYSSELNVNALELDDSALYLCASSPSPTVGPVSYNSPLHFGNGTRLTVT.

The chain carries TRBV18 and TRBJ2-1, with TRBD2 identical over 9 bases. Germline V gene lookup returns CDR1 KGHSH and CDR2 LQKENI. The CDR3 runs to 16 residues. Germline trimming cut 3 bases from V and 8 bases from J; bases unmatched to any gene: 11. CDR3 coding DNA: TGTGCCAGCTCACCTGGCGGGGGGGTATTCGCCGATGAGCAGTTCTTC. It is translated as CASSPGGGVFADEQFF.

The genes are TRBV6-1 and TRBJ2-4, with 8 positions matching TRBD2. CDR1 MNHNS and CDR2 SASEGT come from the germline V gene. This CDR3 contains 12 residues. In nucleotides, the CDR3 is TGTGTCGCGGGGGGCAGGGAAAACATTCAGTACTTC. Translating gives CVAGGRENIQYF.

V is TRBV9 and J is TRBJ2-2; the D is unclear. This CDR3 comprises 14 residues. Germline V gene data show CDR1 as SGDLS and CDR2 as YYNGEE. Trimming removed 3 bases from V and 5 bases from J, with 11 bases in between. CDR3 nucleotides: TGTGCCAGCAGCGGAATAGCAGTTACCGGGGAGCTGTTTTTT. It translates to CASSGIAVTGELFF.

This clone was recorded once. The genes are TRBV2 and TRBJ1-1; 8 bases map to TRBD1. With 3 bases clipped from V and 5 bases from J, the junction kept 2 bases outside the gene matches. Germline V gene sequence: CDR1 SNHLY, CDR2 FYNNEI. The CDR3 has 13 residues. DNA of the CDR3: TGTGCCAGCAGTGACAGGGGGCGAACTGAAGCTTTCTTT. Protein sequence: CASSDRGRTEAFF.

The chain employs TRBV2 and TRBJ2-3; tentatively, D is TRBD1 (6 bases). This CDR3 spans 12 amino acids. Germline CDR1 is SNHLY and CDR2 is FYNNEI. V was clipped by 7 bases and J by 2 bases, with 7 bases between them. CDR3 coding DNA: TGTGCCAGCAAGGGGGACACAGATACGCAGTATTTT. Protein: CASKGDTDTQYF.

CDR3 in DNA: TGTGCCAGCAGCCAAGATGTCGGAATCGGATACGGCGGTTACAATGAGCAGTTCTTC. Amino acid sequence: CASSQDVGIGYGGYNEQFF. The chain has TRBV4-2 and TRBJ2-1; no clear D. The germline V gene has CDR1 LGHNA and CDR2 YNFKEQ. The CDR3 runs to 19 residues. Between the trimmed V and J ends, which lost 0 bases and 4 bases, there was a span of 22 bases.

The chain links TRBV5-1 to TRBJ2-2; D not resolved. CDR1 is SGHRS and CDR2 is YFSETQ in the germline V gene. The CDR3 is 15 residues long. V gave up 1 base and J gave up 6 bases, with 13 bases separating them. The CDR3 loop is CASSLPPPAAGELFF. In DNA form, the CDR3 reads TGCGCCAGCAGCTTGCCTCCCCCGGCGGCCGGGGAGCTGTTTTTT.

CDR3 residues: CASSGVFGAEAFF. In DNA, the CDR3 is TGTGCCAGCTCCGGCGTATTCGGAGCTGAAGCTTTCTTT. The chain recombines TRBV6-4 with TRBJ1-1, with D uncertain. CDR1 is MRHNA, CDR2 SNTAGT, per germline. The CDR3 has 13 residues. V was pared by 8 bases and J by 6 bases, with 16 bases between.

The CDR3 reads CASSLDAGAYLGYTF. In nucleotides, the CDR3 is TGTGCCAGCAGCTTGGATGCAGGGGCTTACCTTGGCTACACCTTC. The chain couples TRBV5-4 to TRBJ1-2, with a tentative D call TRBD1 (6 bases). The V end lost 0 bases, the J end lost 7 bases, and 16 bases lay between the germline ends. This CDR3 spans 15 amino acids. Germline lookup yields CDR1 SGHNT and CDR2 YYREEE (reference sequence). The full variable domain, in which reference TRBV5-4 and TRBJ1-2 provide the parts outside the CDR3, is ETGVTQSPTHLIKTRGQQVTLRCSSQSGHNTVSWYQQALGQGPQFIFQYYREEENGRGNFPPRFSGLQFPNYSSELNVNALELDDSALYLCASSLDAGAYLGYTFGSGTRLTVV.

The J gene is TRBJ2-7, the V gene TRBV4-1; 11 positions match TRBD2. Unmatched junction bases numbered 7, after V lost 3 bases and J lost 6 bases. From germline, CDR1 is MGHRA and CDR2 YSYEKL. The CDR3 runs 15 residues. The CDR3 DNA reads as TGCGCCAGCAGCCAGCGACTAGCGGGGACTACCGAGCAGTACTTC. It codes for CASSQRLAGTTEQYF.

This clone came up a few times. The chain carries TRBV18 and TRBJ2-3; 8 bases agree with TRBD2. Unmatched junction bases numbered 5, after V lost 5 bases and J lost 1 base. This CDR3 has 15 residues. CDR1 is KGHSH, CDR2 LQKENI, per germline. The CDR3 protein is CASSAGTSGTDTQYF. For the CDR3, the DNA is TGTGCCAGCTCAGCCGGGACTAGTGGCACAGATACGCAGTATTTT.

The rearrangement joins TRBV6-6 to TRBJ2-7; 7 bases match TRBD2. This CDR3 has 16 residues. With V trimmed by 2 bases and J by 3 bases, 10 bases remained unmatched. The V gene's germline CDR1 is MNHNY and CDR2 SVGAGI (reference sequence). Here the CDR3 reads CASSYDRLAGGYEQYF. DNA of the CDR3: TGTGCCAGCAGTTACGACAGACTAGCCGGGGGCTACGAGCAGTACTTC.

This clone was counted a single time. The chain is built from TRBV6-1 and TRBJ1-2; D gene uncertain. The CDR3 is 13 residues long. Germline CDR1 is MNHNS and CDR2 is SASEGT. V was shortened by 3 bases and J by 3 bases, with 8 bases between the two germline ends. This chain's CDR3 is CASSEGRDYGYTF. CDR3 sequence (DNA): TGTGCCAGCAGTGAGGGGAGGGACTATGGCTACACCTTC.

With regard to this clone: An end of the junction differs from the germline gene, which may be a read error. The CDR3 nucleotides are TGTGCCAGCAGCGAAGGGGGCTCAGTTGGCTACACCTTC. Residues: CASSEGGSVGYTF. The chain joins TRBV2 to TRBJ1-2; 7 bases line up with TRBD1. This CDR3 is 13 amino acids long. Germline-derived CDR1 and CDR2 are SNHLY and FYNNEI.

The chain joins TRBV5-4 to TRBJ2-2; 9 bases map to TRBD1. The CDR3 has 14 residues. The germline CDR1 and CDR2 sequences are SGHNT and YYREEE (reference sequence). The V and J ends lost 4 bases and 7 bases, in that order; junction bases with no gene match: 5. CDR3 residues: CASSQDRGIGELFF. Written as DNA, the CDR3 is TGTGCCAGCAGCCAGGACAGGGGTATCGGGGAGCTGTTTTTT.

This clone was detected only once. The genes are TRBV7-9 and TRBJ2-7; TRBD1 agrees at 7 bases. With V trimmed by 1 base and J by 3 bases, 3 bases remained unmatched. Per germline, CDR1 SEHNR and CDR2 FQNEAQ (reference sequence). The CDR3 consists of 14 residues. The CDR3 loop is CASSLGRGNYEQYF. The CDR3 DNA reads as TGTGCCAGCAGCTTAGGCAGGGGGAACTACGAGCAGTACTTC.

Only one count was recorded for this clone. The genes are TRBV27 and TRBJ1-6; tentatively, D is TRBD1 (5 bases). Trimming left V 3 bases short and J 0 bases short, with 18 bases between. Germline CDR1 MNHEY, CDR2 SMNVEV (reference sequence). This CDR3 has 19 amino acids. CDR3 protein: CASSFGQGKGFSYNSPLHF. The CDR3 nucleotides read TGTGCCAGCAGTTTCGGGCAGGGAAAGGGGTTCTCCTATAATTCACCCCTCCACTTT.

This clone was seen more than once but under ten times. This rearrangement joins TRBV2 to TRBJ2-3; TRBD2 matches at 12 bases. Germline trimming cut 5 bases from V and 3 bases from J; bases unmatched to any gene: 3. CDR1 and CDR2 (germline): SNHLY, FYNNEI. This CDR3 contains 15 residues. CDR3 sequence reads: CASSWGTSGTDTQYF. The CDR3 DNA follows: TGTGCCAGCAGTTGGGGGACTAGCGGGACAGATACGCAGTATTTT.

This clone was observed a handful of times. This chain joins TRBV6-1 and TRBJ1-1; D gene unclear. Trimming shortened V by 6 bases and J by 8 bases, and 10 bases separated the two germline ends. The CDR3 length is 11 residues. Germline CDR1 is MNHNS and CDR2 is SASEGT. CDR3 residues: CASRFPVEAFF. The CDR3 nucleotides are TGTGCCAGCAGATTCCCCGTGGAAGCTTTCTTT.

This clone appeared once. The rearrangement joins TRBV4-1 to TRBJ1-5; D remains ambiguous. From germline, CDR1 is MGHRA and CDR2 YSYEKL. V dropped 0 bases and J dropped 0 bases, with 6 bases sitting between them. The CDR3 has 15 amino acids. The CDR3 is CASSQDRHSNQPQHF. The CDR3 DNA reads TGCGCCAGCAGCCAAGACAGACATAGCAATCAGCCCCAGCATTTT.